These 27 T cell receptor beta chains originate from one sample sequenced in a study of early T cells in non-severe SARS-CoV-2 infection. From the 5' RACE reads, TCRdb called clonotypes with MiXCR, one entry per CDR3 protein. The repertoire holds 100,000 to 140,000 distinct CDR3 sequences, 11% seen once, with roughly 7.1% in the top ten. The sample was whole blood. The receptor set was obtained from an adult who was a healthcare worker with PCR-confirmed SARS-CoV-2 infection or an uninfected control (not recorded which).

This clonotype has at least ten counts. V usage is TRBV5-4 and J usage is TRBJ1-1; no reliable D call. Trimming removed 2 bases from V and 5 bases from J, with 7 bases in between. This CDR3 has 12 amino acids. Per the germline V gene, CDR1 is SGHNT and CDR2 is YYREEE (reference sequence). The CDR3 nucleotides are TGTGCCAGCAGCTTTGGTGGGACTGAAGCTTTCTTT. As protein: CASSFGGTEAFF.

This clonotype occurred many times. CDR3 bases: TGTGCCAGCAGTTCCGGGACTAGCCGGACCCAGTACTTC. It encodes CASSSGTSRTQYF. The chain employs TRBV27 and TRBJ2-5; 9 bases align to TRBD2. There are 13 residues in the CDR3. V dropped 4 bases and J dropped 7; count of bases not matched to a gene: 4. Germline CDR1 and CDR2: MNHEY and SMNVEV (reference sequence).

This clonotype has at least ten counts. V is TRBV7-2 and J is TRBJ2-1, with 8 bases fitting TRBD2. The germline CDR1 and CDR2 sequences are SGHTA and FQGNSA. The length of the CDR3 is 15 residues. With V trimmed by 3 bases and J by 0 bases, 1 base remained unmatched. CDR3: CASSFSGVSYNEQFF. CDR3 nucleotide sequence: TGTGCCAGCAGCTTTAGCGGGGTCTCCTACAATGAGCAGTTCTTC.

This clonotype was detected many times. V and J are TRBV6-2 or TRBV6-3 and TRBJ2-3; D is undetermined. Germline values: CDR1 MNHEY, CDR2 SVGEGT. The V and J ends lost 8 bases and 4 bases respectively, with 10 bases between them. The CDR3 loop spans 12 amino acids. CDR3 in DNA: TGTGCCAGCCGACGGGTAGCAGATACGCAGTATTTT. It encodes CASRRVADTQYF.

This clonotype came up many times. This chain links TRBV6-2 or TRBV6-3 with TRBJ2-7; 7 positions match TRBD2. The V gene end was trimmed by 6 bases and the J gene end by 2 bases; junction bases not matched to a gene: 7. This CDR3 has 14 amino acids. The germline gives CDR1 MNHEY, CDR2 SVGEGT. CDR3 bases: TGTGCCAGCAGAGGCTGGAGCGGGGCCTACGAGCAGTACTTC. Translation gives CASRGWSGAYEQYF.

This clonotype has more than one count but fewer than ten. The chain is built from TRBV4-1 and TRBJ2-5; D unresolved. Germline values: CDR1 MGHRA, CDR2 YSYEKL. The V gene lost 2 bases and the J gene lost 5 bases, with 9 bases spanning the gap. This CDR3 comprises 13 residues. As DNA, the CDR3 is TGCGCCAGCAGCCAATCGTTTGGGGAGACCCAGTACTTC. Translation gives CASSQSFGETQYF.

The chain couples TRBV4-1 to TRBJ2-2, with D perhaps matching TRBD1 (5 bases). V lost 0 bases, J lost 4 bases, and 12 bases lay in between. The CDR3 covers 16 residues. In germline, CDR1 is MGHRA, CDR2 YSYEKL. The chain's CDR3 is CASSQEVTDATGELFF. Written as DNA, the CDR3 is TGCGCCAGCAGCCAAGAAGTGACAGACGCCACCGGGGAGCTGTTTTTT.

This clonotype was seen a few times. The CDR3 sequence is CASSSQGAENIQYF. CDR3 DNA sequence: TGTGCCAGCAGCTCACAGGGGGCTGAAAACATTCAGTACTTC. V and J are TRBV11-2 and TRBJ2-4; TRBD1 aligns across 9 bases. Germline V CDR1 and CDR2: SGHAT, FQNNGV. V lost 4 bases and J lost 5; bases outside the gene matches: 3. The CDR3 is 14 residues long.

This clonotype occurred a few times. The chain couples TRBV20-1 to TRBJ1-1, with 7 nucleotides matching TRBD1. V was clipped by 5 bases and J by 1 base; unmatched bases: 4. CDR3 size: 13 residues. Germline V lookup: CDR1 DFQATT, CDR2 SNEGSKA (reference sequence). The CDR3 protein is CSALDRRNTEAFF. CDR3 nucleotides: TGCAGTGCTTTGGACAGGAGGAACACTGAAGCTTTCTTT.

The chain joins TRBV7-3 to TRBJ2-7; D may be TRBD2 (6 bases). V was cut by 1 base and J by 2 bases, with 12 bases left in between. This CDR3 comprises 15 residues. CDR1 is SGHTA and CDR2 is FQGTGA in the germline V gene. CDR3 in amino acids: CASSLSGAGPYEQYF. The CDR3 bases are TGTGCCAGCAGCTTAAGCGGGGCGGGCCCCTACGAGCAGTACTTC.

The V gene is TRBV19, the J gene TRBJ1-5; D not certain. CDR1 LNHDA and CDR2 SQIVND come from the germline V gene (reference sequence). The CDR3 covers 12 residues. V lost 5 bases and J 6 bases, leaving 8 bases between the germline ends. The CDR3 is CASSEFLQPQHF. CDR3 DNA: TGTGCCAGTAGTGAGTTCCTTCAGCCCCAGCATTTT.

This clonotype appeared a few times. The chain employs TRBV6-2 or TRBV6-3 and TRBJ2-1; 13 bases agree with TRBD2. CDR1 MNHEY and CDR2 SVGEGT come from the germline V gene. With 6 bases clipped from V and 4 bases from J, the junction kept 3 bases outside the gene matches. This CDR3 has 15 amino acids. CDR3 region: CASRQGLAGYNEQFF. The CDR3 DNA follows: TGTGCCAGCAGGCAGGGACTAGCGGGATACAATGAGCAGTTCTTC.

This clonotype was recorded a few times. The genes are TRBV4-1 and TRBJ2-1, with unresolved D. CDR1 MGHRA and CDR2 YSYEKL come from the germline V gene. The germline V and J ends were trimmed by 0 bases and 8 bases, with 8 bases remaining between them. There are 13 residues in the CDR3. The CDR3 sequence: CASSQDQPDEQFF. DNA of the CDR3: TGCGCCAGCAGCCAAGACCAGCCCGATGAGCAGTTCTTC.

This clonotype was found many times. The chain joins TRBV20-1 to TRBJ2-2; D remains ambiguous. The V gene's germline CDR1 is DFQATT and CDR2 SNEGSKA (reference sequence). The CDR3 contains 16 residues. Deletions cut 5 bases from V and 0 bases from J, with 16 bases between. This CDR3 is CSAPVGAHANTGELFF. DNA for the CDR3: TGCAGTGCTCCCGTCGGAGCGCACGCGAACACCGGGGAGCTGTTTTTT.

The chain links TRBV5-1 to TRBJ2-3, with D hard to call. CDR1 is SGHRS and CDR2 is YFSETQ in the germline V gene. The CDR3 contains 14 residues. V lost 0 bases and J lost 0, with 5 bases in between. The CDR3 nucleotides read TGCGCCAGCAGCTTGGACACTAGCACAGATACGCAGTATTTT. Protein sequence: CASSLDTSTDTQYF.

The chain carries TRBV7-8 and TRBJ2-1; TRBD1 or TRBD2 may be the D gene (5 bases each). The CDR3 covers 13 residues. Germline values: CDR1 SGHVS, CDR2 FQNEAQ. Between the trimmed V and J ends, which lost 5 bases and 9 bases, there was a span of 14 bases. This CDR3 reads CASSPDFGGEQFF. The DNA for the CDR3 is TGTGCCAGCAGCCCTGACTTTGGGGGTGAGCAGTTCTTC.

This clonotype was seen a few times. This chain links TRBV23-1 with TRBJ2-5; 9 bases line up with TRBD1. TRBV23-1 is placed among ORFs of uncertain function. With 6 bases clipped from V and 12 bases from J, the junction kept 2 bases outside the gene matches. The CDR3 consists of 10 residues. CDR3 in DNA: TGCGCCAGCAGAAGGGACAGGGAGTACTTC. It specifies CASRRDREYF.

This clonotype was observed many times. V and J are TRBV28 and TRBJ2-3; TRBD2 matches 13 bases. This CDR3 contains 22 residues. The junction had 21 bases not matched to a gene; V was cut back by 3 bases and J by 3 bases. CDR1 MDHEN and CDR2 SYDVKM come from the germline V gene. CDR3 residues: CASSFPPPGLAGVRRATDTQYF. As DNA, the CDR3 is TGTGCCAGCAGTTTTCCGCCACCTGGACTAGCGGGAGTTCGTAGGGCTACAGATACGCAGTATTTT.

This clonotype was found a few times. The chain links TRBV28 to TRBJ1-2; D call uncertain. Trimming shortened V by 7 bases and J by 13 bases, and 13 bases separated the two germline ends. The CDR3 consists of 10 residues. Looked up from germline, CDR1 is MDHEN and CDR2 is SYDVKM. CDR3 region: CASKRDRFTF. CDR3 nucleotide sequence: TGTGCCAGCAAAAGGGATAGGTTCACCTTC.

This clonotype was observed a handful of times. This chain connects TRBV29-1 to TRBJ2-7; D remains unclear. CDR3 length: 13 residues. V was cut by 4 bases and J by 5 bases, with 15 bases left in between. Looked up from germline, CDR1 is SQVTM and CDR2 is ANQGSEA. As DNA, the CDR3 is TGCAGCGTTGGGCGGACGGGCAAGGACGAGCAGTACTTC. The encoded protein is CSVGRTGKDEQYF.

This clonotype was seen many times. V and J are TRBV13 and TRBJ1-4; D not resolved. In germline, CDR1 is PRHDT, CDR2 FYEKMQ (reference sequence). CDR3 length: 12 amino acids. The V end lost 2 bases, the J end lost 5 bases, and 3 bases lay between the germline ends. CDR3 region: CASSLQNEKLFF. DNA for the CDR3: TGTGCCAGCAGCTTACAAAATGAAAAACTGTTTTTT.

This clonotype came up many times. This chain connects TRBV3-1 to TRBJ2-2, with TRBD2 identical over 8 bases. J was trimmed by 0 bases and V by 1 base; bases with no gene match: 4. The CDR3 consists of 17 residues. Germline assignment: CDR1 LGHDT and CDR2 YNNKEL (reference sequence). CDR3 region: CASSQVAGGPNTGELFF. CDR3 nucleotide sequence: TGTGCCAGCAGCCAAGTCGCGGGAGGCCCGAACACCGGGGAGCTGTTTTTT.

J is TRBJ2-3 and V is TRBV11-3; possibly TRBD1 for D (5 bases). This CDR3 comprises 13 residues. The germline V and J ends were trimmed by 3 bases and 8 bases, with 12 bases remaining between them. CDR1 is SGHNT, CDR2 YENEEA, per germline. This CDR3 is CASSFEFQGTQYF. Written as DNA, the CDR3 is TGTGCCAGCAGCTTCGAGTTTCAGGGTACGCAGTATTTT.

The genes are TRBV2 and TRBJ2-3, with D possibly TRBD2 on 5 matching bases. The CDR3 is 14 residues long. Looked up from germline, CDR1 is SNHLY and CDR2 is FYNNEI. The V gene lost 8 bases and the J gene lost 5 bases, with 17 bases spanning the gap. This chain's CDR3 is CASSIRREGDTQYF. CDR3 in DNA: TGTGCCAGCTCGATAAGGCGTGAGGGAGATACGCAGTATTTT.

This clonotype was counted only a few times. The gene calls are TRBV28 and TRBJ2-6; D gene ambiguous. The germline V gene has CDR1 MDHEN and CDR2 SYDVKM. Between the trimmed V and J ends, which lost 5 bases and 0 bases, there was a span of 8 bases. The CDR3 loop spans 15 amino acids. This CDR3 is CASSPVGSGANVLTF. CDR3 coding DNA: TGTGCCAGCAGTCCTGTGGGCTCTGGGGCCAACGTCCTGACTTTC.

This clonotype was detected a few times. This chain links TRBV7-2 with TRBJ2-3; TRBD2 aligns across 12 bases. V was clipped by 1 base and J by 5 bases; unmatched bases: 7. The germline CDR1 and CDR2 sequences are SGHTA and FQGNSA. There are 17 residues in the CDR3. DNA of the CDR3: TGTGCCAGCAGCTTAGGCCCCCTAGCGGGAGGGCGAGATACGCAGTATTTT. Amino acids: CASSLGPLAGGRDTQYF. The variable domain in full, completed from reference TRBV7-2 and TRBJ2-3, reads GAGVSQSPSNKVTEKGKDVELRCDPISGHTALYWYRQSLGQGLEFLIYFQGNSAPDKSGLPSDRFSAERTGGSVSTLTIQRTQQEDSAVYLCASSLGPLAGGRDTQYFGPGTRLTVL.

This clonotype was seen ten or more times. The chain employs TRBV18 and TRBJ2-5; tentatively, D is TRBD2 (5 bases). The germline V gene has CDR1 KGHSH and CDR2 LQKENI. The CDR3 is 13 amino acids. Trimming cost V 5 bases and J 3 bases, with 10 bases left between them. CDR3 protein: CASSGQREETQYF. The DNA for the CDR3 is TGTGCCAGCTCAGGGCAGAGGGAAGAGACCCAGTACTTC.